This T cell receptor beta chain appears in the sequencing data of a study of CD8+CD57+ T cells in acquired aplastic anemia. Study-level information: Sorted CD4+ and CD8+ cells yielded DNA averaging about 2.9 ug.

The CDR3 is 13 amino acids long, termini counted. Germline V gene data show CDR1 as SGHTA and CDR2 as FQGNSA. Findings of the study overall: Overlap between patients and controls comprised 25 to 30 CD8+ CDR3 sequences. In CD8+ cells, Simpson's diversity showed no significant difference between patients and controls.

About this clonotype: Its antigen remains unknown. In this CDR3 the conserved last residue, phenylalanine or tryptophan, is missing, so a read error is likely. It is unclear where the CDR3 begins or ends on the DNA, so no DNA is shown, and the CDR3 is as TCRdb lists it.

Genomic DNA was employed as the template in profiling TCR beta VDJ and CDR3. TCRdb processed the reads anew with MiXCR; each CDR3 protein has one entry. This sample carries around 250,000 distinct CDR3 sequences, approximately 82% of them seen once, and the ten largest clones take 40% to 55%. Patients who underwent sequencing had shown CD8+CD57+ cell expansion by flow cytometry. The diagnosis in all patients was severe acquired aplastic anemia. This clonotype was sampled from a human donor with aplastic anemia. Material: sorted CD4+, CD8+, or CD8+CD57+ T cells (not recorded which) from PBMCs. The gene calls are TRBV7-2 and TRBJ2-1; the table names TRBD2, a call not compared with the DNA. This CDR3 is CASSDDAIREAFS.